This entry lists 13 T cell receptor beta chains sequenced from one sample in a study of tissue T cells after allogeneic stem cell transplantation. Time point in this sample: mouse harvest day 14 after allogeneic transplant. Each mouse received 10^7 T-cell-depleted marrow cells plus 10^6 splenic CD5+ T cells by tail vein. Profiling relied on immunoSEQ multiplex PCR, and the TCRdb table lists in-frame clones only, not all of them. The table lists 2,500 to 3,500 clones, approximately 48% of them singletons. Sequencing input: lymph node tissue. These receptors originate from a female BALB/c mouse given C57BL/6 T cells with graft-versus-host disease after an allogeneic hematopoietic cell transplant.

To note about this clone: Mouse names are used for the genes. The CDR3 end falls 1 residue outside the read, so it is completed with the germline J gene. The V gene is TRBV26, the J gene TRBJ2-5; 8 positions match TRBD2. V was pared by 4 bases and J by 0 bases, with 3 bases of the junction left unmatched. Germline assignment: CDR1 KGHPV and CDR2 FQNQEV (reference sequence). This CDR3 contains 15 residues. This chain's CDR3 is CASSRTGTNQDTQYF. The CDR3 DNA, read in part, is TGTGCCAGCAGTCGGACTGGGACTAACCAAGACACCCAGTAC.

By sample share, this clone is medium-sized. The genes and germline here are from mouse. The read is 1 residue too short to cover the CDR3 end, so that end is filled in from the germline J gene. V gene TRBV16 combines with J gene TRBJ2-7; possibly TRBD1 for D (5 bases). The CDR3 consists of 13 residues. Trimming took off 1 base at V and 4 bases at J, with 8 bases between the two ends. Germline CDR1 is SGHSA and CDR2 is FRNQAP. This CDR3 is CASSLVDIYEQYF. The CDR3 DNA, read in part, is TGTGCAAGCAGCTTAGTGGACATTTATGAACAGTAC.

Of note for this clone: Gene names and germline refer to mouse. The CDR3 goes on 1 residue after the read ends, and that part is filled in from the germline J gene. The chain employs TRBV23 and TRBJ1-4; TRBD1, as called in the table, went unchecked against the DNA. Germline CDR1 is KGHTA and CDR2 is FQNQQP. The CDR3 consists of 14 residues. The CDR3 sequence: CSSSQPVSNERLFF. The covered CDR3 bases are TGCTCCAGCAGTCAACCAGTTTCCAACGAAAGATTATTT.

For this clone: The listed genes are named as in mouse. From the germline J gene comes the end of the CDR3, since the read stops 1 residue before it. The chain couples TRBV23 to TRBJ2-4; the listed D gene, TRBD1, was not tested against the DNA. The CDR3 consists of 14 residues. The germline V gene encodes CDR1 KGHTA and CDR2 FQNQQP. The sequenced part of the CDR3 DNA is TGCTCCAGCAGCGAGACAGGGGGACAAAACACCTTGTAC. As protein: CSSSETGGQNTLY. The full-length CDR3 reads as CSSSETGGQNTLYF.

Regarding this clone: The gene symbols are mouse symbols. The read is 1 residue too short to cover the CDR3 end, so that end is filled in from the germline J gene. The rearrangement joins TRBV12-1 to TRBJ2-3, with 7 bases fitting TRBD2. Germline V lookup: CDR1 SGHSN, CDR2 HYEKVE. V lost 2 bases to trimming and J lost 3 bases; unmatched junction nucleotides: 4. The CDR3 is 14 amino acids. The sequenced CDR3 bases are TGTGCCAGCTCTCGGACTGGCATGGCAGAAACGCTGTAT. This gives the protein CASSRTGMAETLY. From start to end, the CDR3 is CASSRTGMAETLYF. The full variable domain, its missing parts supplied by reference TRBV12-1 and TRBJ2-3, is DSGVVQSPRHIIKEKGGRSVLTCIPISGHSNVVWYQQTLGKELKFLIQHYEKVERDKGFLPSRFSVQQFDDYHSEMNMSALELEDSAMYFCASSRTGMAETLYFGSGTRLTVL.

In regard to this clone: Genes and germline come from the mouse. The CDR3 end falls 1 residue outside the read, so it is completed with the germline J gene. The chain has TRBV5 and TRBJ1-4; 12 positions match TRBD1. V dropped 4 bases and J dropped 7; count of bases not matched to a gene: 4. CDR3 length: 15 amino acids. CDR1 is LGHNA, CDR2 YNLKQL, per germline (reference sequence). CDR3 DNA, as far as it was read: TGTGCCAGCAGCCTCGGGACAGGGGGCACCGAAAGATTATTT. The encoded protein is CASSLGTGGTERLF. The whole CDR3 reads CASSLGTGGTERLFF.

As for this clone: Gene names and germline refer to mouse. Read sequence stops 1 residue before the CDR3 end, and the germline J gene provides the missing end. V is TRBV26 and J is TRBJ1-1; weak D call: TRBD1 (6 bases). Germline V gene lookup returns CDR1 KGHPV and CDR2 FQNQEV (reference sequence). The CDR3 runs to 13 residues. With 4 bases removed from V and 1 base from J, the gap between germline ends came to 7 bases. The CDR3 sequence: CASSQQGNTEVFF. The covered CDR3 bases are TGTGCCAGCAGTCAACAGGGGAACACAGAAGTCTTC. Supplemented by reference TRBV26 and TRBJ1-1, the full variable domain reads NSKVIQTPRYLVKGQGQKAKMRCIPEKGHPVVFWYQQNKNNEFKFLINFQNQEVLQQIDMTEKRFSAECPSNSPCSLEIQSSEAGDSALYLCASSQQGNTEVFFGKGTRLTVV.

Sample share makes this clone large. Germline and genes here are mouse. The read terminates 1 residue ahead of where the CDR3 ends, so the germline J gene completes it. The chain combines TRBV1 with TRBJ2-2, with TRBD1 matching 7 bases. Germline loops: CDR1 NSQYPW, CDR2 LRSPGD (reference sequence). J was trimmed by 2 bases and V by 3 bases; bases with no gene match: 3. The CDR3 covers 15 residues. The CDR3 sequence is CTCSAGTANTGQLYF. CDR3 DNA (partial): TGCACCTGCAGTGCCGGGACAGCCAACACCGGGCAGCTCTAC.

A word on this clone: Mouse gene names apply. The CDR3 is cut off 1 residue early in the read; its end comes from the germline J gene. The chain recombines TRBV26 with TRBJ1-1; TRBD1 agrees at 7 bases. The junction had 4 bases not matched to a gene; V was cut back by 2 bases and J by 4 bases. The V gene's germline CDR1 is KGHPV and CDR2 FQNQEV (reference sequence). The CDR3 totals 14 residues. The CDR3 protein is CASSLAGGVTEVFF. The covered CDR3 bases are TGTGCCAGCAGTCTGGCAGGGGGGGTCACAGAAGTCTTC. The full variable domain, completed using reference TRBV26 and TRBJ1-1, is NSKVIQTPRYLVKGQGQKAKMRCIPEKGHPVVFWYQQNKNNEFKFLINFQNQEVLQQIDMTEKRFSAECPSNSPCSLEIQSSEAGDSALYLCASSLAGGVTEVFFGKGTRLTVV.

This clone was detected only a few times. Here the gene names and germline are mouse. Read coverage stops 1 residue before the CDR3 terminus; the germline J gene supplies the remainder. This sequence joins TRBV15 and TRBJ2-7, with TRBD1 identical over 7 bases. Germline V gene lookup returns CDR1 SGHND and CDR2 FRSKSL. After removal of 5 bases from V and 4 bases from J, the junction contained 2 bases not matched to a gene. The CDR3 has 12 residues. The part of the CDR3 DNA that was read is TGTGCCAGCAGTCGGGGACAGTATGAACAGTAC. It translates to CASSRGQYEQY. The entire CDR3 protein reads CASSRGQYEQYF.

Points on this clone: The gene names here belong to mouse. CDR3 loop: CSSPQGNNQAPLF. The CDR3 bases that were read are TGCTCCAGCCCACAGGGTAACAACCAGGCTCCGCTT. The chain uses TRBV23 and TRBJ1-5; TRBD1 is taken as the D call from the table, unchecked against the DNA. The read is 1 residue too short to cover the CDR3 end, so that end is filled in from the germline J gene. This CDR3 contains 13 residues. From germline, CDR1 is KGHTA and CDR2 FQNQQP.

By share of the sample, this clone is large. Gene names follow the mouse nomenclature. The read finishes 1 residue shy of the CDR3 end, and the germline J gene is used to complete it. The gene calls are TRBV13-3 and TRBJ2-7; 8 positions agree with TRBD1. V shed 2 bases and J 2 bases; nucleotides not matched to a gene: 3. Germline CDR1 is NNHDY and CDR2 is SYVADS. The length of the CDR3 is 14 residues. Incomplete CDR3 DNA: TGTGCCAGCAGTGACGCAGGGGGCACCTATGAACAGTAC. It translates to CASSDAGGTYEQY. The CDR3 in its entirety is CASSDAGGTYEQYF.

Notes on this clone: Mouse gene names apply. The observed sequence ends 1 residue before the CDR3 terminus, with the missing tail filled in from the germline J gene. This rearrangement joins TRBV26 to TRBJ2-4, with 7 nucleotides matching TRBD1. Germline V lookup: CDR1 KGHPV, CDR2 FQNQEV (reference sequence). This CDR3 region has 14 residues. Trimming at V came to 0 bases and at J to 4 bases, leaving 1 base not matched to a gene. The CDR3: CASSLSDRENTLYF. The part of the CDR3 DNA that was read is TGTGCCAGCAGTCTGTCCGACAGGGAAAACACCTTGTAC.